A selection of T cell receptor beta chains follows, all from one sample in a study of T-cell memory formation after mild COVID-19. TCRdb independently ran MiXCR on the 5' RACE reads; one entry per CDR3 protein. The table has some 120,000 distinct CDR3 sequences, over 15% seen once. Sequenced material: PBMCs or a T cell subset sorted from them (not recorded which). These receptors all stem from a young man who had mild COVID-19 (a few samples of this study predate the infection). Cell type and time point are not known. Both conserved end residues are part of each CDR3. The D gene is left open where the match is weak. The size field is filled for only some rows; it gives once, few, many or a size class.

J	length	size	D	V	DNA	CDR3
TRBJ2-7	14	.	.	TRBV7-9	TGTGCCAGCAGCTCCCTCCTTACTGGGGTCGAGCAGTACTTC	CASSSLLTGVEQYF
TRBJ2-4	15	.	TRBD2	TRBV5-1	TGCGCCAGCAGCCCACCGGGGGGTCTTCAAAACATTCAGTACTTC	CASSPPGGLQNIQYF
TRBJ1-5	17	.	.	TRBV7-9	TGTGCCAGCAGCTTAGATAGGGGGGTGTATAGCAATCAGCCCCAGCATTTT	CASSLDRGVYSNQPQHF
TRBJ1-1	16	.	.	TRBV5-1	TGCGCCAGCAGCTTGGGAGGCGTCAGGGCCAACACTGAAGCTTTCTTT	CASSLGGVRANTEAFF
TRBJ2-5	15	few	.	TRBV7-9	TGTGCCAGCAGCTTAGCGGGGGTGCCCGAAGAGACCCAGTACTTC	CASSLAGVPEETQYF
TRBJ2-3	12	many	.	TRBV20-1	TGCAGTGCTACGGGGGACACAGATACGCAGTATTTT	CSATGDTDTQYF
TRBJ1-1	13	.	.	TRBV29-1	TGCAGTGGAGCGACAGGAGTGAGCACTGAAGCTTTCTTT	CSGATGVSTEAFF
TRBJ2-3	14	.	.	TRBV4-1	TGCGCCAGCAGCCAAGCACAGTACACAGATACGCAGTATTTT	CASSQAQYTDTQYF
TRBJ2-3	15	few	.	TRBV7-3	TGTGCCAGCAGCAACGACCCGGGGGCCACAGATACGCAGTATTTT	CASSNDPGATDTQYF
TRBJ1-2	13	few	.	TRBV5-6	TGTGCCAGCAGCTTACAGGGTTCATATGGCTACACCTTC	CASSLQGSYGYTF
TRBJ2-2	17	few	.	TRBV7-3	TGTGCCAGCAGCCTGGGCCCACAGGGTCGGAACACCGGGGAGCTGTTTTTT	CASSLGPQGRNTGELFF
TRBJ2-3	12	.	.	TRBV7-2	TGTGCCAGCAGCCTCAGGGCAAATACGCAGTATTTT	CASSLRANTQYF
TRBJ2-2	14	many	.	TRBV5-1	TGCGCCAGCAGCTTGGTACAGGGCACCGGGGAGCTGTTTTTT	CASSLVQGTGELFF